A selection of T cell receptor beta chains follows, all from one sample in a study of T cell responses to AZD1222 COVID-19 vaccine. TCRdb's table, derived via immunoSEQ multiplex PCR, lists solely in-frame clones and lacks some. The table lists fewer than 150,000 clones, over 90% of them singletons. Material: peripheral blood, obtained on day 0 of AZD1222 vaccination. The receptors shown here come from an adult in good health. CDR3s include the opening cysteine and the closing phenylalanine or tryptophan. Only some rows state a clone size, as once, few, many or a class for expanded clones.

V | size | CDR3
TRBV14 | NA | CASSQQDMDTEAFF
TRBV2 | NA | CASTDRDNQPQHF
TRBV6-5 | NA | CASIGVEGGSYEQYF
TRBV6-5 | once | CASSSRKDNEQFF
TRBV6-5 | few | CASTFAGTANTEAFF
TRBV7-6 | NA | CASSLARGGGYTF
TRBV5-5 | NA | CASSLSGVALNQPQHF
TRBV12-3/TRBV12-4 | NA | CASSLRGEQYF
TRBV2 | NA | CAGCTSGSETQYF
TRBV3-1/TRBV3-2 | NA | CASSQRDERRYGYTF
TRBV2 | NA | CASAQRLYGYTF
TRBV7-8 | NA | CASSRGNEKLFF
TRBV18 | NA | CASSREGAGNQPQHF
TRBV6-1 | NA | CASSEEQGQVYGYTF
TRBV6-4 | NA | CASSDPPRGAGDHYEQYF
TRBV5-1 | once | CASSLRGDGGNTIYF
TRBV14 | NA | CASSQDSGSGNTIYF
TRBV13 | NA | CASSQNTEAFF
TRBV10-3 | NA | CAISESVTSRYYNEQFF
TRBV19 | NA | CASRSTALISTDTQYF
TRBV3-1/TRBV3-2 | NA | CASSQKAGDSTGELFF
TRBV5-1 | NA | CASSVGLGGRPDTEAFF
TRBV27 | NA | CASSPRQGNQPQHF
TRBV5-1 | NA | CASSNLPRGSGSPLHF
TRBV7-9 | NA | CASSPDYSGFGYTF
TRBV6-1 | NA | CASSEASAGFYEQYF
TRBV20-1 | NA | CSASREVRRYNEQFF
TRBV7-9 | NA | CASGAAGSRVNNEQFF
TRBV20-1 | NA | CSASPRTGSRLNYGYTF
TRBV2 | once | CASALQNSNQPQHF
TRBV3-1/TRBV3-2 | NA | CASRPGGAGNTEAFF
TRBV6-5 | NA | CASSYSTGGGYTF
TRBV18 | NA | CASSPRDREQPQHF
TRBV6-5 | NA | CASSYDTYEQYF
TRBV11-2 | NA | CASSLDLNYEQYF
TRBV9 | NA | CASSPGGNEQFF
TRBV2 | few | CASVSTGSLDVF
TRBV4-1 | NA | CASSQPQGTDLYTQYF
TRBV9 | NA | CASSVGGQGMSGTEAFF
TRBV7-9 | NA | CASSLTGDSETQYF
TRBV13 | NA | CASSLGQQETQYF
TRBV27 | NA | CASSPTGYTNEKLFF
TRBV13 | NA | CASSLGLAGGLRSYNEQFF
TRBV19 | NA | CASSPNARGDEQYF
TRBV19 | NA | CASRANQGWGYGYTF
TRBV20-1 | NA | CIPRGDTEAFF
TRBV19 | NA | CASSIVRGTHGNSPLHF
TRBV30 | NA | CAWGGILPAAFF
TRBV7-9 | NA | CATRVIAEAFF
TRBV7-2 | NA | CASSSVTWADTQYF
TRBV6-5 | NA | CASRIIGAEAFF
TRBV7-3 | NA | CASSFNSNTEAFF
TRBV3-1/TRBV3-2 | NA | CASSQVGGVNTEAFF
TRBV5-4 | NA | CASSLIGGRPTYNEQFF
TRBV9 | NA | CASSGDRGKGNQPQHF
TRBV5-1 | NA | CASSSQGQETQYF
TRBV7-9 | NA | CASSLGAGYEQFF
TRBV15 | once | CATSSGVNTEAFF
TRBV6-5 | NA | CASYATGGEDKGYTF